This T cell receptor (beta chain) was found in a study of blood T cells in healthy people across ages. General study findings and limits: TCR beta diversity tracked closely with naive T cell percentage. Both higher diversity and more naive CD4+ cells marked long-lived donors when set against aged donors.

Remarks on this clonotype: Its antigen is currently unknown. A single base separates this from a much larger clone, so it may be a read error.

The CDR3 length is 15 residues. From germline, CDR1 is LNHNV and CDR2 YYDKDF (reference sequence). V lost 1 base to trimming and J lost 13 bases; unmatched junction nucleotides: 11. The second PCR ran about 6 to 12 cycles with a sample-barcoded 5' primer and J-beta primers. Each TCR beta cDNA got a 12-nucleotide random molecular identifier. TCRdb reanalysed the 5' RACE reads using MiXCR and keeps one entry per CDR3 protein. The table shows 1.5 million to 2 million distinct CDR3 sequences, with about 28% occurring only once. The sample taken for sequencing was blood. The chain has TRBV15 and TRBJ2-4; 9 nucleotides align to TRBD2. This sequence originates from a woman aged 25-40 years in good health. CDR3 sequence (DNA): TGTGCCACCAGCAGAGTTAGCGGGGGCTACAATGAGCAGTACTTC. Its protein product is CATSRVSGGYNEQYF.